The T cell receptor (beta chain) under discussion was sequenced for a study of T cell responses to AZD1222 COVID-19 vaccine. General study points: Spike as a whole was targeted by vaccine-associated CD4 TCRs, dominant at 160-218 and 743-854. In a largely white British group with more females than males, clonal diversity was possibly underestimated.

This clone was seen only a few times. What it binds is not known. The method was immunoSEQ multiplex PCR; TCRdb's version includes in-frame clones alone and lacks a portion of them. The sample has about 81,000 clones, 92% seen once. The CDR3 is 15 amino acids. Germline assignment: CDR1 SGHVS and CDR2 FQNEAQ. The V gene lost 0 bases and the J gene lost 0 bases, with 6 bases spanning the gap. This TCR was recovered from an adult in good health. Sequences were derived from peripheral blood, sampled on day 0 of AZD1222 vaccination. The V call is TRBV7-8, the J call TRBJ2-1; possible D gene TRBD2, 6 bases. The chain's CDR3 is CASSLAGSSYNEQFF. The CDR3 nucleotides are TGTGCCAGCAGCTTAGCCGGGAGCTCCTACAATGAGCAGTTCTTC.